The 2 T cell receptor beta chains listed next were all sequenced from one sample in a study of cytomegalovirus exposure and HLA in healthy donors. PCR used 60 Vbeta primers and 13 Jbeta primers. Measured with immunoSEQ multiplex PCR; TCRdb has only the in-frame clones, and not every one. The data show about 210,000 clones, with approximately 80% seen just once and about 3% held by the top ten. The sample taken for sequencing was PBMCs. These receptors were obtained from a man aged 25-45 years in good health and CMV-seronegative.

The chain's CDR3 is CASPRRSADRVGVDGYTF. In nucleotides, the CDR3 is TGTGCCAGCCCCAGGAGGTCGGCCGACAGGGTTGGGGTGGATGGCTACACCTTC. The V and J genes are TRBV14 and TRBJ1-2, with 7 bases identical to TRBD1. Per the germline V gene, CDR1 is SGHDN and CDR2 is FVKESK. The trim removed 8 bases at V and 6 bases at J, leaving 24 bases unmatched. The length of the CDR3 is 18 residues.

The chain combines TRBV5-6 with TRBJ1-4; perhaps TRBD1 as D (6 bases). CDR3 length equals 15 residues. The germline V gene encodes CDR1 SGHDT and CDR2 YYEEEE. Trimming left V 4 bases short and J 3 bases short, with 13 bases between. In DNA, the CDR3 is TGTGCCAGCAGCAAGATAGGGGGGGCTAATGAAAAACTGTTTTTT. Translated, it gives CASSKIGGANEKLFF.